A selection of T cell receptor beta chains follows, all from one sample in a study of blood T cell repertoires in COVID-19. Produced via immunoSEQ multiplex PCR; TCRdb's table is partial and in-frame only. The profile covers about 120,000 clones, with over 60% appearing a single time and roughly 7.9% taken by the ten largest. The material sequenced was peripheral blood. The receptors stem from a human donor in a cohort sampled during active COVID-19. Both conserved end residues are part of each CDR3. Fields, in order: J gene, V gene, clone size, D gene, CDR3 DNA, CDR3 protein. The D gene is left open where the match is weak. Expanded clones get a size class; other rows say once, few or many, or leave the size out.

>TRBJ2-7|TRBV23-1|NA|NA
TGCGCCAGCAGTCAATGTTCTATAACGCTGGAGCAGTACTTC
CASSQCSITLEQYF
>TRBJ1-5|TRBV12-1|NA|NA
TGTGCCAGCAGCTTACAGGGGGTATGGCAGCCCCAGCATTTT
CASSLQGVWQPQHF
>TRBJ2-7|TRBV27|NA|TRBD2
TGTGCCAGCAGTCCAGGACTAGCGGGAGTACCCTACGAGCAGTACTTC
CASSPGLAGVPYEQYF
>TRBJ2-4|TRBV13|few|TRBD2
TGTGCCAGCAGCCCGGGGGGGTTTGTAGACATTCAGTACTTC
CASSPGGFVDIQYF
>TRBJ2-7|TRBV28|NA|NA
TGTGCCAGCAGTTTGGCCGGGCTTGGGGGCGGCCCACACTACGAGCAGTACTTC
CASSLAGLGGGPHYEQYF
>TRBJ1-1|TRBV13|once|NA
TGTGCCAGCAGCTTAGGAGAAGGGGGGGATGAAGCTTTCTTT
CASSLGEGGDEAFF
>TRBJ2-7|TRBV21-1|NA|NA
TGTGCCAGCAGCAGTCGTTCAGGTTGCCGGTTCTACGAGCAGTACTTC
CASSSRSGCRFYEQYF
>TRBJ1-1|TRBV7-9|NA|NA
TGTGCCAGCAGCGTAGACAGCCAGAACACTGAAGCTTTCTTT
CASSVDSQNTEAFF
>TRBJ2-5|TRBV19|once|TRBD2
TGTGCCAGTAGCCCTGTAGCGGGAGGTATGGTAGAGACCCAGTACTTC
CASSPVAGGMVETQYF
>TRBJ1-2|TRBV25-1|few|NA
TGTGCCAGCAGTGAGGGAGCTAACTATGGCTACACCTTC
CASSEGANYGYTF
>TRBJ2-7|TRBV19|NA|TRBD2
TGTGCCAGTAGCACAACTAGCGACTCCTACGAGCAGTACTTC
CASSTTSDSYEQYF
>TRBJ1-3|TRBV11-3|NA|NA
TGTGCCAGCAGCTTAGAGAGAGGAATCACTGGAAACACCATATATTTT
CASSLERGITGNTIYF
>TRBJ2-2|TRBV6-4|once|NA
TGTGCCAGCAGTGACGTGGGGGGAGCCGGGGAGCTGTTTTTT
CASSDVGGAGELFF